The present TCR beta chain was sequenced within a study of blood T cell repertoires in COVID-19. About the study: The study drew acute and convalescent COVID-19 samples from the United States, Italy and Spain. From T cells, B-cell-depleted T cells, or PBMCs came the material, which was cDNA or gDNA.

Patients in Seattle were enrolled during active infection, then followed longitudinally. As handled by the study authors: Amplifying reference gene primers gave estimates of nucleated cell counts. Clones were read by immunoSEQ multiplex PCR, and TCRdb kept only the in-frame ones, dropping some. V, J and clone size were drawn from that table, and D and trimming were deduced from the DNA. The table has over 200,000 clones, 70% to 85% seen once; the top ten hold about 8.3%. The V end was cut by 6 bases, the J end by 7 bases, with 16 bases between. Germline-derived CDR1 and CDR2 are LNHDA and SQIVND (reference sequence). The CDR3 is 14 residues long.

The receptor was isolated from a woman of 80 years or more with COVID-19, enrolled during active disease. The chain is built from TRBV19 and TRBJ2-1; D might be TRBD2 (5 bases). The sequenced sample was peripheral blood. CDR3 DNA: TGTGCCAGTAGCCCGGCGGGTGAATGGAATGAGCAGTTCTTC. Protein product: CASSPAGEWNEQFF.